The clone carrying this T cell receptor (beta chain) was seen only a few times. What it binds is unknown. The data belong to a study of neurological immune-mediated disorders. Points from the study as a whole: The expanded clones of different subjects shared no CDR3 amino acid sequences (suggesting private repertoires in all groups). The level of TCR clonal expansion was highest in patients with HTLV-1-associated myelopathy and lowest in multiple sclerosis, where it fell below the level seen in healthy controls. Phylogenetic grouping placed 18 of 34 multiple sclerosis patients' repertoires in one related-CDR3 cluster, a possible signature.

As for the cDNA, it was generated by 5'RACE with 10-nucleotide random UMIs. Each CDR3 protein is one row after TCRdb ran MiXCR on the 5' RACE reads. The table lists approximately 82,000 distinct CDR3 sequences, 2% to 3% of them singletons. V lost 6 bases to trimming and J lost 0 bases, with 17 bases between them. This CDR3 has 17 residues. Source material: PBMCs. The chain has TRBV12-3 or TRBV12-4 and TRBJ1-4; D remains unclear. The TCR sequence derives from a woman aged 30 to 39 with multiple sclerosis. DNA of the CDR3: TGTGCCAGCAGCCGTGGGCAGCCTAGTGCAACTAATGAAAAACTGTTTTTT. Its translation: CASSRGQPSATNEKLFF.